Following are 15 T cell receptor beta chains from one sample sequenced in a study of STAT3 mutations in large granular lymphocyte leukemia. Study-wide findings and caveats: Every T-cell large granular lymphocyte leukemia patient had at least one immunodominant TCR beta clonotype.

These receptors' antigens are unknown. This table comes from immunoSEQ multiplex PCR, and its TCRdb copy is limited to in-frame clones, with some not included. The sample gives about 16,000 clones, approximately 84% of which show up once; over 7.5% is in the top ten. The sample comprised peripheral blood mononuclear cells. The receptors come from a man aged 50-60 years with T-cell large granular lymphocyte leukemia. Some clones in this sample may be carry-over from other donors' samples.

There are a few counts of this clone. This chain joins TRBV9 and TRBJ2-1; D is unclear. The germline gives CDR1 SGDLS, CDR2 YYNGEE. V gave up 3 bases and J gave up 10 bases, with 11 bases separating them. The CDR3 has 12 amino acids. The CDR3 coding sequence is TGTGCCAGCAGCGGTGAGCTCTCCGAGCAGTTCTTC. It yields the protein CASSGELSEQFF.

The genes are TRBV15 and TRBJ1-5, with 9 positions matching TRBD1. The CDR3 spans 14 residues. CDR1 and CDR2 from the germline V gene are LNHNV and YYDKDF (reference sequence). V lost 4 bases to trimming and J lost 7 bases; unmatched junction nucleotides: 5. The CDR3 loop reads CATSTHRGRQPQHF. CDR3 nucleotides: TGTGCCACCAGCACGCACAGGGGGCGGCAGCCCCAGCATTTT.

V and J are TRBV5-1 and TRBJ1-6, with D maybe TRBD1 (6 bases). Trimming took 0 bases from V and 2 from J, leaving 15 bases between them. The CDR3 has 18 residues. Germline CDR1 SGHRS, CDR2 YFSETQ. DNA of the CDR3: TGCGCCAGCAGCTTGGCCCCCAGGGGAGTCCCCTATAATTCACCCCTCCACTTT. Its translation is CASSLAPRGVPYNSPLHF.

V is TRBV6-1 and J is TRBJ2-1; D remains unclear. V lost 3 bases and J 10 bases, leaving 13 bases between the germline ends. The CDR3 is 13 residues long. CDR1 and CDR2 from the germline V gene are MNHNS and SASEGT. CDR3 DNA: TGTGCCAGCAGTGAGGTCCTTAGACTGGAGCAGTTCTTC. The encoded protein is CASSEVLRLEQFF.

This clone was found a few times. The V call is TRBV6-1, the J call TRBJ2-7; D is possibly TRBD1 (6 bases). Trimming removed 7 bases at V and 8 bases at J, with 24 bases between. Germline loops: CDR1 MNHNS, CDR2 SASEGT. The length of the CDR3 is 15 residues. CDR3 amino acids: CASNRRAAGALQQYF. The CDR3 bases are TGTGCCAGCAACAGAAGGGCAGCAGGGGCCCTGCAGCAGTACTTC.

The chain carries TRBV14 and TRBJ2-7; D is perhaps TRBD2 (7 bases). The V and J ends lost 0 bases and 6 bases respectively, with 15 bases between them. CDR3 length equals 15 residues. Germline values: CDR1 SGHDN, CDR2 FVKESK. The CDR3 sequence is CASSQDGDGGREQYF. In DNA form, the CDR3 reads TGTGCCAGCAGCCAAGATGGTGACGGGGGGCGCGAGCAGTACTTC.

This chain links TRBV2 with TRBJ2-7; 7 bases align to TRBD1. The CDR3 loop spans 12 amino acids. Trimming removed 7 bases from V and 5 bases from J; junction bases left unmatched: 5. Germline V gene data show CDR1 as SNHLY and CDR2 as FYNNEI. The CDR3 reads CASKGAVHEQYF. CDR3 coding DNA: TGTGCCAGCAAGGGGGCGGTCCACGAGCAGTACTTC.

The chain uses TRBV4-2 and TRBJ2-5; perhaps TRBD2 as D (6 bases). The germline V gene encodes CDR1 LGHNA and CDR2 YNFKEQ. CDR3 length equals 15 residues. V was cut by 1 base and J by 2 bases, with 11 bases left in between. CDR3 nucleotides: TGTGCCAGCAGCCAAGGGGACTCGACTCAAGAGACCCAGTACTTC. This translates into CASSQGDSTQETQYF.

The chain employs TRBV19 and TRBJ1-2; 7 bases line up with TRBD1. V gave up 10 bases and J gave up 5 bases; unmatched junction bases: 7. Looked up from germline, CDR1 is LNHDA and CDR2 is SQIVND (reference sequence). CDR3 length equals 12 residues. The CDR3 DNA sequence: TGTGCCACGCGGGACAGCTTATATGGCTACACCTTC. As protein: CATRDSLYGYTF. Looking up the rest from reference TRBV19 and TRBJ1-2 gives the full variable domain: DGGITQSPKYLFRKEGQNVTLSCEQNLNHDAMYWYRQDPGQGLRLIYYSQIVNDFQKGDIAEGYSVSREKKESFPLTVTSAQKNPTAFYLCATRDSLYGYTFGSGTRLTVV.

The V call is TRBV29-1, the J call TRBJ2-2; 8 positions match TRBD1. The CDR3 runs 15 residues. Germline values: CDR1 SQVTM, CDR2 ANQGSEA. The J segment lost 1 base and the V segment lost 3 bases, leaving 4 bases of the junction unmatched. CDR3 protein: CSVDRGQGNTGELFF. CDR3 nucleotides: TGCAGCGTTGACCGAGGACAGGGGAACACCGGGGAGCTGTTTTTT.

V is TRBV5-6 and J is TRBJ2-2; 8 bases match TRBD2. The CDR3 consists of 14 residues. V dropped 6 bases and J dropped 3; count of bases not matched to a gene: 4. CDR1 is SGHDT and CDR2 is YYEEEE in the germline V gene. The CDR3 region has the DNA TGTGCCAGCACGCGGGGGGAATACACCGGGGAGCTGTTTTTT. It codes for CASTRGEYTGELFF.

The chain links TRBV4-1 to TRBJ2-3; TRBD2 agrees at 12 bases. CDR1 is MGHRA, CDR2 YSYEKL, per germline. This CDR3 contains 16 residues. J gave up 4 bases and V 0 bases, and 2 bases lay outside the gene matches. This CDR3 is CASSQEASGRADTQYF. As DNA, the CDR3 is TGCGCCAGCAGCCAAGAGGCTAGCGGGAGGGCAGATACGCAGTATTTT.

This chain connects TRBV7-9 to TRBJ2-7; a possible D gene is TRBD1 (5 bases). This CDR3 comprises 12 residues. Germline-derived CDR1 and CDR2 are SEHNR and FQNEAQ (reference sequence). V lost 5 bases to trimming and J lost 6 bases, with 11 bases between them. CDR3 sequence: CASSPDSTEQYF. The CDR3 coding sequence is TGTGCCAGCAGCCCTGACAGCACCGAGCAGTACTTC.

By share of the sample, this clone is medium-sized (0.01 to 0.1%). V and J are TRBV7-9 and TRBJ1-5, with D unclear. Germline CDR1 SEHNR, CDR2 FQNEAQ (reference sequence). Between the trimmed V and J ends, which lost 3 bases and 7 bases, there was a span of 10 bases. The CDR3 has 13 amino acids. CDR3 loop: CASSFGSQQPQHF. CDR3 coding DNA: TGTGCCAGCAGCTTTGGATCGCAGCAGCCCCAGCATTTT.

This sequence joins TRBV28 and TRBJ2-7, with 7 nucleotides matching TRBD1. The CDR3 runs 15 residues. After removal of 5 bases from V and 7 bases from J, the junction contained 14 bases not matched to a gene. Germline V gene data show CDR1 as MDHEN and CDR2 as SYDVKM. The CDR3 here is CASSTELDRHGEQYF. The DNA of the CDR3 is TGTGCCAGCAGTACCGAGTTGGACAGGCATGGGGAGCAGTACTTC.